Listed below are T cell receptor beta chains from one sample, sequenced in a study of low-dose radiotherapy and immunotherapy resistance in tumors. TCRdb called the reads again in MiXCR, with one record for every CDR3 protein. The sample carries more than 90,000 distinct CDR3 sequences, 20% to 25% recorded once. The starting material was PBMCs, obtained after low-dose radiotherapy plus immunotherapy. The receptors come from a male donor with prostate cancer. CDR3s include the opening cysteine and the closing phenylalanine or tryptophan. A D gene is named only where the DNA matches it firmly. The listing skips clone size in some rows; elsewhere it reads once, few, many or a size class.

clone_size,d_call,v_call,j_call,cdr3_nt,cdr3_aa
-,-,TRBV6-2/TRBV6-3,TRBJ2-6,TGTGCCAGCAGTCCCGTCGGGTTGAGTGGGGCCAACGTCCTGACTTTC,CASSPVGLSGANVLTF
many,-,TRBV19,TRBJ1-3,TGTGCCAGTAGTATACAGAGCTCTGGAAACACCATATATTTT,CASSIQSSGNTIYF
many,-,TRBV19,TRBJ1-3,TGTGCCAGTAGGGGGGACGGCGGAAGAAACACCATATATTTT,CASRGDGGRNTIYF
few,TRBD1,TRBV6-5,TRBJ1-4,TGTGCCAGCAGTTACTCCTACCGGGACAGATCAACTAATGAAAAACTGTTTTTT,CASSYSYRDRSTNEKLFF
many,-,TRBV27,TRBJ1-1,TGTGCCAGCAGTCGAGGGTCCACTGAAGCTTTCTTT,CASSRGSTEAFF
many,-,TRBV30,TRBJ2-7,TGTGCCTGGACCCCGGCCTGGTTGTCCTACGAGCAGTACTTC,CAWTPAWLSYEQYF
many,-,TRBV2,TRBJ2-2,TGTGCCAGCAGTGAAGAGGGGGGGCTCACCGGGGAGCTGTTTTTT,CASSEEGGLTGELFF
many,-,TRBV7-6,TRBJ1-3,TGTGCCAGCACCCCCCTCCCGTACCGCCGCTCTGGAAACACCATATATTTT,CASTPLPYRRSGNTIYF
many,-,TRBV19,TRBJ1-1,TGTGCGAGTACCCGAGGGACTTATCAACCTGAAGCTTTCTTT,CASTRGTYQPEAFF
-,TRBD1,TRBV19,TRBJ1-4,TGTGCCAGTAGTATAACCGGGACAGATTCAACTAATGAAAAACTGTTTTTT,CASSITGTDSTNEKLFF
many,-,TRBV20-1,TRBJ2-1,TGCAGTGCTCTGCCCGCCGTAGGGGTCTTTTACAATGAGCAGTTCTTC,CSALPAVGVFYNEQFF
many,TRBD2,TRBV4-1,TRBJ2-1,TGCGCCAGCAGCCAAGATCTGGGGAGGGATCGGAATGAGCAGTTCTTC,CASSQDLGRDRNEQFF
many,-,TRBV20-1,TRBJ2-7,TGCAGTGCTAGAGGCGGGCCAAGCTACGAGCAGTACTTC,CSARGGPSYEQYF
many,-,TRBV20-1,TRBJ1-4,TGCAGTGCCGGGGGTGGAGCTAATGAAAAACTGTTTTTT,CSAGGGANEKLFF
-,TRBD1,TRBV11-2,TRBJ2-7,TGTGCCAGCAGTGACGGGACAGCTTACGAGCAGTACTTC,CASSDGTAYEQYF
-,-,TRBV7-9,TRBJ1-5,TGTGCCAGCAGCTTGGGAAATAGCAATCAGCCCCAGCATTTT,CASSLGNSNQPQHF
many,-,TRBV27,TRBJ1-6,TGTGCCAGCAGTCAGGGTGTTTCACCCCTCCACTTT,CASSQGVSPLHF
many,-,TRBV28,TRBJ2-2,TGTGCCAGTTCCCGCCCCGGGGCGAACACCGGGGAGCTGTTTTTT,CASSRPGANTGELFF
many,TRBD1,TRBV2,TRBJ2-7,TGTGCCAGCAGTAGAAGGACAGGGGAAGCCGAGCAGTACTTC,CASSRRTGEAEQYF
many,-,TRBV11-2,TRBJ2-3,TGTGCCAGCAGCTTGGTCCAGGGCCTCACAGATACGCAGTATTTT,CASSLVQGLTDTQYF
-,-,TRBV21-1,TRBJ2-7,TGTGCCAGCAGCAAAGGGACAGGGGGAAACGTGCCCTACGAGCAGTACTTC,CASSKGTGGNVPYEQYF
medium-sized,-,TRBV2,TRBJ1-1,TGTGCCGTCCCAGGGACGACCACTGAAGCTTTCTTT,CAVPGTTTEAFF
many,TRBD2,TRBV29-1,TRBJ2-1,TGCAGCGCTAGTAGGGTGTCTAGCGGGGGATACAATGAGCAGTTCTTC,CSASRVSSGGYNEQFF
many,-,TRBV12-3/TRBV12-4,TRBJ2-3,TGTGCCAGCCGACCCACGGTGGATACGCAGTATTTT,CASRPTVDTQYF
many,TRBD1,TRBV29-1,TRBJ1-1,TGCAGCGCCGACCTCTCCCGGACAGGGGCCAACACTGAAGCTTTCTTT,CSADLSRTGANTEAFF
many,-,TRBV19,TRBJ2-5,TGTGCCAGTAGTATATCGGCACAAGAGACCCAGTACTTC,CASSISAQETQYF
many,-,TRBV11-2,TRBJ2-1,TGTGCCAGCAGCTTAGAGCCCCCCCCTGGGGAGCAGTTCTTC,CASSLEPPPGEQFF
many,TRBD1,TRBV6-6,TRBJ2-7,TGTGCCAGCAGTCCCCGGGACAGAGACTACGAGCAGTACTTC,CASSPRDRDYEQYF
-,-,TRBV6-2/TRBV6-3,TRBJ2-7,TGTGCCAGCAAATTGGAGGGTTCCGAGCAGTACTTC,CASKLEGSEQYF
-,TRBD1,TRBV10-3,TRBJ1-2,TGTGCCATCAGGGGAATGGGGGACAGGGACGGCTACACCTTC,CAIRGMGDRDGYTF
many,TRBD1,TRBV4-2,TRBJ2-3,TGTGCCAGCAGCCAAGTGGGCAGGGGGAACGCAGATACGCAGTATTTT,CASSQVGRGNADTQYF
many,-,TRBV12-3/TRBV12-4,TRBJ2-7,TGTGCCAGCAGTAACGTCCCGTCAGAGCAGTACTTC,CASSNVPSEQYF
few,-,TRBV3-1,TRBJ2-1,TGTGCCAGCGGAGGGTCCTACAATGAGCAGTTCTTC,CASGGSYNEQFF
many,TRBD2,TRBV10-3,TRBJ2-1,TGTGCCATCAGTGAGCGCGGGGGGTCCTACAATGAGCAGTTCTTC,CAISERGGSYNEQFF
many,-,TRBV5-1,TRBJ2-1,TGCGCCAGCAGCTTGGAAACCTACAATGAGCAGTTCTTC,CASSLETYNEQFF
many,-,TRBV2,TRBJ1-4,TGTGCCAGCAGTGATGAGGTTAGGGAAAAACTGTTTTTT,CASSDEVREKLFF
many,-,TRBV5-5,TRBJ1-1,TGTGCCAGCAGCTTGGTAGCCGGGAACACTGAAGCTTTCTTT,CASSLVAGNTEAFF
many,-,TRBV10-2,TRBJ2-5,TGCGCCAGCAGGGACGGGGGGCTCCGGGAGACCCAGTACTTC,CASRDGGLRETQYF
many,TRBD1,TRBV2,TRBJ2-4,TGTGCCAGCAGGGCCGGGACAGGGGGCTTGAACATTCAGTACTTC,CASRAGTGGLNIQYF
few,-,TRBV20-1,TRBJ2-5,TGCAGTGCTGACCGGACTACGGGAGAGACCCAGTACTTC,CSADRTTGETQYF
many,-,TRBV10-3,TRBJ1-5,TGTGCCATCAGTGGGCCCTCGACGCCCCAGCATTTT,CAISGPSTPQHF
-,-,TRBV5-1,TRBJ2-7,TGCGCCAGCAGCTGGACACCAGGACTGGCGTGGGAGCAGTACTTC,CASSWTPGLAWEQYF
many,-,TRBV20-1,TRBJ1-6,TGCAGTGCTAGGCCACCGGGACCCTATAATTCACCCCTCCACTTT,CSARPPGPYNSPLHF